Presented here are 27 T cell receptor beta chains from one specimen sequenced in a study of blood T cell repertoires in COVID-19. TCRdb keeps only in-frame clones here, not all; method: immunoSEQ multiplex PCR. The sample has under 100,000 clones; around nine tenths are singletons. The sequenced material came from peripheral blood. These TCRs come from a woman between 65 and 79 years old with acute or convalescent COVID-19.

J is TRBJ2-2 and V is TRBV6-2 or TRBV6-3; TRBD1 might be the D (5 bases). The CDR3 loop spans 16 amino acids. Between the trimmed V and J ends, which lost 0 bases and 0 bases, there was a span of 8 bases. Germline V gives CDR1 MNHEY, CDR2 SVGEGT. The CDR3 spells CASSYSGRANTGELFF. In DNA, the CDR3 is TGTGCCAGCAGTTACTCCGGCAGGGCGAACACCGGGGAGCTGTTTTTT.

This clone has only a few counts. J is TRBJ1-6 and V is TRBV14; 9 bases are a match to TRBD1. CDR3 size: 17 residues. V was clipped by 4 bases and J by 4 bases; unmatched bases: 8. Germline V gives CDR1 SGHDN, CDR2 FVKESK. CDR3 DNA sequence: TGTGCCAGCAGCCTGGTCCGGACAGGGGCGTATAATTCACCCCTCCACTTT. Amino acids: CASSLVRTGAYNSPLHF.

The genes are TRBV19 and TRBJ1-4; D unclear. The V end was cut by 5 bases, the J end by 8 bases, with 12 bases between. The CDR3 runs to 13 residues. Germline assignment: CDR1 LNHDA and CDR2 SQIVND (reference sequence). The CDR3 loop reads CASSEWAGEKLFF. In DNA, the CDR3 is TGTGCCAGTAGTGAATGGGCCGGAGAAAAACTGTTTTTT.

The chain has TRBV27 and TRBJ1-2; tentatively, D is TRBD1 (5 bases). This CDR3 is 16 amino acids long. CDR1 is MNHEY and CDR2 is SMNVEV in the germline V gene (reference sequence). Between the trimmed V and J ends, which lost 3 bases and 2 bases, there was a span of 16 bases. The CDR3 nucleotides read TGTGCCAGCAGTTTGCGATCTAGACAGCAAAACTATGGCTACACCTTC. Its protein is CASSLRSRQQNYGYTF.

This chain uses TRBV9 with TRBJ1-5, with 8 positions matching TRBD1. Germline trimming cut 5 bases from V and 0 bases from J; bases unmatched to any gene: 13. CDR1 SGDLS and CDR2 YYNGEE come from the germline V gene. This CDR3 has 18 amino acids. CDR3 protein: CASRNCYLQGDSNQPQHF. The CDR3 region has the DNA TGTGCCAGCAGGAACTGTTATTTACAGGGGGATAGCAATCAGCCCCAGCATTTT.

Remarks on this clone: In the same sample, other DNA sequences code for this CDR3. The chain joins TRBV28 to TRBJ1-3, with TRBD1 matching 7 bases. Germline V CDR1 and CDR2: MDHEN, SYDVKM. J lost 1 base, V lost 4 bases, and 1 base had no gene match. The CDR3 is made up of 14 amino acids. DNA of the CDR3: TGTGCCAGCAGTTCCAGGGGGTCTGGAAACACCATATATTTT. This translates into CASSSRGSGNTIYF. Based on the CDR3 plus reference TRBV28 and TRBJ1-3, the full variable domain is DVKVTQSSRYLVKRTGEKVFLECVQDMDHENMFWYRQDPGLGLRLIYFSYDVKMKEKGDIPEGYSVSREKKERFSLILESASTNQTSMYLCASSSRGSGNTIYFGEGSWLTVV.

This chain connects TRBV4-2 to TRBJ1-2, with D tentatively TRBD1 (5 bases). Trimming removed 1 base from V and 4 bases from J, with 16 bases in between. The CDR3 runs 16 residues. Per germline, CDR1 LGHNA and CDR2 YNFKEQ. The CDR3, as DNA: TGTGCCAGCAGCCAAGTTGCAGGGCAATCGGTCTATGGCTACACCTTC. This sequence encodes CASSQVAGQSVYGYTF.

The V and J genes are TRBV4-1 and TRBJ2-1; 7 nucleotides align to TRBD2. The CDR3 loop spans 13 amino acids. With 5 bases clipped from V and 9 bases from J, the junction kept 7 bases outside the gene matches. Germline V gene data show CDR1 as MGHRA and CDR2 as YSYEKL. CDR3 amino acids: CASSRPGGGEQFF. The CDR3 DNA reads TGCGCCAGCAGCAGACCTGGGGGGGGTGAGCAGTTCTTC.

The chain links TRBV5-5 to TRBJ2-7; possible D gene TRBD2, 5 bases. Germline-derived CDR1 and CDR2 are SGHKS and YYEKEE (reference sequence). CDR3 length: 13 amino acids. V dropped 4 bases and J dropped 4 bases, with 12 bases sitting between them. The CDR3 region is CASSPEVRYEQYV. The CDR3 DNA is TGTGCCAGCAGCCCGGAGGTACGGTACGAGCAGTACGTC.

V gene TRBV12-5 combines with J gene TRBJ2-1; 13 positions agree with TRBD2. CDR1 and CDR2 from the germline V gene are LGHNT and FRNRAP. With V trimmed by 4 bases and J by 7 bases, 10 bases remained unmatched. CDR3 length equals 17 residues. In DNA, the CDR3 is TGTGCTAGTGGTTCCACACTAGCGGGAGGGTTTGGGAATGAGCAGTTCTTC. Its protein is CASGSTLAGGFGNEQFF.

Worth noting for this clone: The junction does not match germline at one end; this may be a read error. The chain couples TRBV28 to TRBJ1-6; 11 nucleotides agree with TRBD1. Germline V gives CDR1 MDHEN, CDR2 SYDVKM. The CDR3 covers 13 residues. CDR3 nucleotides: TGTGCCAGCGGGACAGGGGGTAATCCACCCCTCCACTTT. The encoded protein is CASGTGGNPPLHF.

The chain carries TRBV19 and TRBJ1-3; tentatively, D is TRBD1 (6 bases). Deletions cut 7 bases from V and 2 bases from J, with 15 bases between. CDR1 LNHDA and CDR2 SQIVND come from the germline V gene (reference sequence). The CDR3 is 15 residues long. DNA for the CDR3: TGTGCCAGTACCTCAACAGGGTCCGCTGGAAACACCATATATTTT. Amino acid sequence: CASTSTGSAGNTIYF.

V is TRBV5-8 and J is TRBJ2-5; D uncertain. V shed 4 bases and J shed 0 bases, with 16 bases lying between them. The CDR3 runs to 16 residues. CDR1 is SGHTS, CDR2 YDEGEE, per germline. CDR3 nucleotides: TGTGCCAGCAGCCGAAGCCGAGGTCTCCACCAAGAGACCCAGTACTTC. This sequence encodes CASSRSRGLHQETQYF.

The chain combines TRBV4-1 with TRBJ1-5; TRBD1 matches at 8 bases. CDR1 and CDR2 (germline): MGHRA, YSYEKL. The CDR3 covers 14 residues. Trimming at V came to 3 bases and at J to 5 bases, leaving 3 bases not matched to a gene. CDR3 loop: CASSQPGGDQPQHF. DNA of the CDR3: TGCGCCAGCAGCCAGCCAGGGGGCGATCAGCCCCAGCATTTT.

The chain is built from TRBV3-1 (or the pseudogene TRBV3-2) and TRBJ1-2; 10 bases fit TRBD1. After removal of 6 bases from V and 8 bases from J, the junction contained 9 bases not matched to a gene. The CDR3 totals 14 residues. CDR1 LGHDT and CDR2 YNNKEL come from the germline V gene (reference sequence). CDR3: CASRYTGTGDGYTF. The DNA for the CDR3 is TGTGCCAGCAGGTACACCGGGACAGGGGACGGCTACACCTTC.

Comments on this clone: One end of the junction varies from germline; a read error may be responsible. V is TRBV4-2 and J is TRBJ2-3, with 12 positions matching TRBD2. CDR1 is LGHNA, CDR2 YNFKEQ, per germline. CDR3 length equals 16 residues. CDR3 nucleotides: TGTGCCGGCAGCCCGGGACTAGCGGGTAGCACAGATACGCAGTATTTT. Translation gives CAGSPGLAGSTDTQYF.

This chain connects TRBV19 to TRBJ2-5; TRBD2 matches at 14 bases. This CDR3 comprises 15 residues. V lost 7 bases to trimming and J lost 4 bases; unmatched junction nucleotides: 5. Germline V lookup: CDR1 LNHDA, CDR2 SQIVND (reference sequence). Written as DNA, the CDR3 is TGTGCCAGTAAGGGACTAGCGGGAGAGGTAGAGACCCAGTACTTC. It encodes CASKGLAGEVETQYF.

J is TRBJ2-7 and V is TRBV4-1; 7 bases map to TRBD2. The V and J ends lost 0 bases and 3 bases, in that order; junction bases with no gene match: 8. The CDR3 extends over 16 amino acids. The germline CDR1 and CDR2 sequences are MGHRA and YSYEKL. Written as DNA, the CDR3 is TGCGCCAGCAGCCAAGAACCTCCCTGGACTAGCTACGAGCAGTACTTC. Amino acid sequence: CASSQEPPWTSYEQYF.

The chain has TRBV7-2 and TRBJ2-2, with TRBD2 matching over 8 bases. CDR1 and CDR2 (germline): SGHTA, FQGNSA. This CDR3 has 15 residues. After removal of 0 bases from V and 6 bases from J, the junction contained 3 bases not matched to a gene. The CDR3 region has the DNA TGTGCCAGCAGCTTAGCACGGGGGGGCCCCGGGGAGCTGTTTTTT. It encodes CASSLARGGPGELFF.

The CDR3 DNA reads TGTGCCAGCAGTTACTGGGCAGAGACTAACTATGGCTACACCTTC. Protein: CASSYWAETNYGYTF. This sequence joins TRBV6-5 and TRBJ1-2; the D is unclear. V lost 1 base, J lost 0 bases, and 9 bases lay in between. CDR1 is MNHEY, CDR2 SVGAGI, per germline. The CDR3 length is 15 residues.

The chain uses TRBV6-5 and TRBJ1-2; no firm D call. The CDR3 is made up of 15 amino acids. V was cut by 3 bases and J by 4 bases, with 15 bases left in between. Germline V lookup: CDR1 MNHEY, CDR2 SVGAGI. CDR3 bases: TGTGCCAGCAGTTATGCTTTGACGGCGGTCTATGGCTACACCTTC. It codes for CASSYALTAVYGYTF.

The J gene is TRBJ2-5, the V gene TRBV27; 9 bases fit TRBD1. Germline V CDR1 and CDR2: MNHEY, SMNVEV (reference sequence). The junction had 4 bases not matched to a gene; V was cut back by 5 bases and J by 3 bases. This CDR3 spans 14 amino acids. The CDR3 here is CASSPWTGEETQYF. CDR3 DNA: TGTGCCAGCAGTCCCTGGACAGGGGAAGAGACCCAGTACTTC.

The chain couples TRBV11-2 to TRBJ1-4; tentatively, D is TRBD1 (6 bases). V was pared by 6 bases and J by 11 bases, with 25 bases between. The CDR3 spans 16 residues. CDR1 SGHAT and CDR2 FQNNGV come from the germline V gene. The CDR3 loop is CASRPLSEGQSGKLFF. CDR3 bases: TGTGCCAGCAGGCCGCTCTCCGAAGGACAGTCTGGGAAACTGTTTTTT. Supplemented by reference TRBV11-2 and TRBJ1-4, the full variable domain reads EAGVAQSPRYKIIEKRQSVAFWCNPISGHATLYWYQQILGQGPKLLIQFQNNGVVDDSQLPKDRFSAERLKGVDSTLKIQPAKLEDSAVYLCASRPLSEGQSGKLFFGSGTQLSVL.

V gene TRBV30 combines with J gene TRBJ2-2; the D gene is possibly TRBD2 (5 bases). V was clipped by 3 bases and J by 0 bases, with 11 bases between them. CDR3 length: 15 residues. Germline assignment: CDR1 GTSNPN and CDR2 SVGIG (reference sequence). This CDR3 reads CAWSNQRANTGELFF. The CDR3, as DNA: TGTGCCTGGAGCAACCAGAGGGCGAACACCGGGGAGCTGTTTTTT.

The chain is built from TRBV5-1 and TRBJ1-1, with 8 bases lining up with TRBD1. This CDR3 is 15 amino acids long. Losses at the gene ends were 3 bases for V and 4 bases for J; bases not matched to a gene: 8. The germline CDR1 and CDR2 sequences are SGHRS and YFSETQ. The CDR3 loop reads CASSWTGFGSTEAFF. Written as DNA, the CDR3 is TGCGCCAGCAGCTGGACAGGGTTCGGGTCCACTGAAGCTTTCTTT. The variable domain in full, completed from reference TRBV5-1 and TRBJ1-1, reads KAGVTQTPRYLIKTRGQQVTLSCSPISGHRSVSWYQQTPGQGLQFLFEYFSETQRNKGNFPGRFSGRQFSNSRSEMNVSTLELGDSALYLCASSWTGFGSTEAFFGQGTRLTVV.

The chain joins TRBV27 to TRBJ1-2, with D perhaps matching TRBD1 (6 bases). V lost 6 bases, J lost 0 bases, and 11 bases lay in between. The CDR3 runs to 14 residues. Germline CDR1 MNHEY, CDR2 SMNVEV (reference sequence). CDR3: CASRTTGANYGYTF. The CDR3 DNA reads TGTGCCAGCAGGACGACAGGAGCTAACTATGGCTACACCTTC.

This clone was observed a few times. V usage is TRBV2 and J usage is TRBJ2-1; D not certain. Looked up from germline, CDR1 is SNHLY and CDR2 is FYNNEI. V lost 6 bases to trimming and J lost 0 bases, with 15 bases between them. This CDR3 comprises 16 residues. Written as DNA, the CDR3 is TGTGCCAGCAGATTACCCCCCACAAGCTCCTACAATGAGCAGTTCTTC. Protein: CASRLPPTSSYNEQFF.